One T cell receptor beta chain is described in this entry. This record comes from a study of CD8 T cells in Susac syndrome. Those who served as multiple sclerosis controls were treatment-naive patients with stable or active relapsing-remitting disease. RNA, at about 0.5 to 1 ug, was reverse transcribed with random hexamers. MiXCR, run by TCRdb on the immunoSEQ multiplex PCR reads, gives a single entry per CDR3 protein. This sample has hundreds of thousands of distinct CDR3 sequences; around 91% occur once, and the top ten carry around 0.2%. J lost 2 bases, V lost 1 base, and 13 bases had no gene match. This CDR3 has 18 residues. Germline lookup yields CDR1 SEHNR and CDR2 FQNEAQ (reference sequence).

The TCR sequence derives from a human donor with multiple sclerosis. Sequenced sample: CD8+ T cells from PBMCs. The chain recombines TRBV7-9 with TRBJ2-7, with 8 nucleotides matching TRBD2. CDR3 DNA: TGTGCCAGCAGCTTAGTCGGAGCGGGAGACTCTCCCCCCTACGAGCAGTACTTC. This sequence encodes CASSLVGAGDSPPYEQYF. Full variable domain (outside the CDR3, taken from reference TRBV7-9 and TRBJ2-7): DTGVSQNPRHKITKRGQNVTFRCDPISEHNRLYWYRQTLGQGPEFLTYFQNEAQLEKSRLLSDRFSAERPKGSFSTLEIQRTEQGDSAMYLCASSLVGAGDSPPYEQYFGPGTRLTVT.